These 30 T cell receptor beta chains were sequenced from one sample in a study of human T cells and chemical hapten exposure. Regarding time point: pre-sensitization, week 0. Sample treatment: therapeutic diphenylcyclopropenone sensitization with weekly scalp DPC. TCRdb used MiXCR to reprocess the RACE reads, holding one entry per CDR3 protein. Counted here are some 300,000 distinct CDR3 sequences, approximately 5% occurring once; the ten biggest clones make up around 8%. Sequences were derived from whole blood, sampled in connection with sensitization to the hapten diphenylcyclopropenone (DPC). All receptors come from a woman between 18 and 29 years old with alopecia areata. Some clones in this sample may be carry-over from other donors' samples.

The chain joins TRBV29-1 to TRBJ1-3; D is ambiguous. In germline, CDR1 is SQVTM, CDR2 ANQGSEA. The CDR3 has 12 residues. The CDR3 DNA follows: TGCGGCGCTTCTACGGCTGGAAACACCATATATTTT. Protein product: CGASTAGNTIYF.

The chain combines TRBV12-3 or TRBV12-4 with TRBJ1-5, with unresolved D. V lost 1 base and J 4 bases, leaving 11 bases between the germline ends. The CDR3 runs 15 residues. The CDR3 sequence: CASSLGSQINQPQHF. CDR3 DNA: TGTGCCAGCAGTTTAGGTAGCCAGATTAATCAGCCCCAGCATTTT.

This clonotype was detected many times. The chain is built from TRBV11-2 and TRBJ2-3, with TRBD2 identical over 14 bases. The V and J ends lost 5 bases and 4 bases, in that order; junction bases with no gene match: 5. CDR1 SGHAT and CDR2 FQNNGV come from the germline V gene. The CDR3 is 16 amino acids. The CDR3 DNA is TGTGCCAGCAGCCCATGGACTAGCGGGGGGCCAGATACGCAGTATTTT. It codes for CASSPWTSGGPDTQYF.

This clonotype came up many times. This chain uses TRBV5-8 with TRBJ2-2; D is undetermined. The CDR3 extends over 14 amino acids. The V gene lost 2 bases and the J gene lost 0 bases, with 5 bases spanning the gap. CDR1 and CDR2 from the germline V gene are SGHTS and YDEGEE. For the CDR3, the DNA is TGTGCCAGCAGCTTTTGGGCGAACACCGGGGAGCTGTTTTTT. This sequence encodes CASSFWANTGELFF.

There are many counts of this clonotype. The chain is built from TRBV29-1 and TRBJ1-1; D remains ambiguous. The germline CDR1 and CDR2 sequences are SQVTM and ANQGSEA. CDR3 size: 14 residues. V was clipped by 2 bases and J by 0 bases, with 10 bases between them. The CDR3 region is CSVERILLNTEAFF. CDR3 sequence (DNA): TGCAGCGTTGAAAGGATCCTTTTGAACACTGAAGCTTTCTTT.

This chain connects TRBV5-1 to TRBJ2-7; 7 nucleotides agree with TRBD1. This CDR3 comprises 16 residues. V lost 0 bases, J lost 3 bases, and 9 bases stayed unmatched. Germline loops: CDR1 SGHRS, CDR2 YFSETQ. The CDR3 DNA is TGCGCCAGCAGCTTGGCCCGAGGACAGGTGAACTACGAGCAGTACTTC. It translates to CASSLARGQVNYEQYF.

Many counts were recorded for this clonotype. V is TRBV7-9 and J is TRBJ1-4; D unclear. Trimming left V 5 bases short and J 4 bases short, with 8 bases between. This CDR3 region has 13 residues. CDR1 is SEHNR and CDR2 is FQNEAQ in the germline V gene (reference sequence). In DNA form, the CDR3 reads TGTGCCAGCAGCCCGGACGGTAATGAAAAACTGTTTTTT. It yields the protein CASSPDGNEKLFF.

This rearrangement joins TRBV6-5 to TRBJ1-6, with TRBD1 as a possible D gene (6 bases). This CDR3 has 14 residues. The germline V gene encodes CDR1 MNHEY and CDR2 SVGAGI. V lost 6 bases and J 7 bases, leaving 13 bases between the germline ends. This CDR3 reads CASRTGQTNSPLHF. The CDR3 bases are TGTGCCAGCAGGACAGGACAGACCAATTCACCCCTCCACTTT.

This clonotype was observed many times. This chain joins TRBV5-1 and TRBJ1-1; TRBD1 matches at 7 bases. The germline gives CDR1 SGHRS, CDR2 YFSETQ. CDR3 size: 15 residues. V gave up 0 bases and J gave up 2 bases; unmatched junction bases: 4. The CDR3 here is CASSLEGTANTEAFF. The CDR3 region has the DNA TGCGCCAGCAGCTTGGAGGGGACAGCTAACACTGAAGCTTTCTTT.

This clonotype was seen only a few times. This sequence joins TRBV7-2 and TRBJ2-7; 12 bases are a match to TRBD2. CDR3 length equals 18 residues. The germline CDR1 and CDR2 sequences are SGHTA and FQGNSA. The V and J ends lost 5 bases and 2 bases, in that order; junction bases with no gene match: 13. CDR3 amino acids: CASSRRLAGAVLAYEQYF. CDR3 DNA sequence: TGTGCCAGCAGCCGCAGACTAGCGGGGGCCGTATTGGCCTACGAGCAGTACTTC.

V and J are TRBV5-1 and TRBJ2-3; 9 bases are shared with TRBD1. Trimming at V came to 1 base and at J to 7 bases, leaving 13 bases not matched to a gene. The CDR3 has 17 amino acids. Germline V CDR1 and CDR2: SGHRS, YFSETQ. The CDR3 reads CASSLLQGQGIMNTQYF. The CDR3 bases are TGCGCCAGCAGCTTGCTCCAGGGACAGGGAATCATGAATACGCAGTATTTT.

This clonotype was detected many times. The chain has TRBV7-9 and TRBJ1-4, with a weak D call TRBD1 (6 bases). Germline CDR1 is SEHNR and CDR2 is FQNEAQ (reference sequence). V lost 1 base to trimming and J lost 7 bases, with 16 bases between them. The CDR3 is made up of 16 amino acids. The CDR3 DNA is TGTGCCAGCAGCTTAGTAGGGAACACAGGGTCTGAAAAACTGTTTTTT. Its translation: CASSLVGNTGSEKLFF.

This clonotype was detected many times. The genes are TRBV12-2 and TRBJ2-3; the D segment call TRBD2 is taken from the table without a DNA check. TRBV12-2 is noted as a pseudogene. The CDR3 has 19 residues. CDR3 in amino acids: CASRLALLAGGRDTDTQYF. CDR3 in DNA: TGTGCAAGTCGCTTAGCGCTGCTAGCGGGGGGGCGAGACACAGATACGCAGTATTTT.

This clonotype showed up many times. The rearrangement uses TRBV12-3 or TRBV12-4 and TRBJ2-3; possibly TRBD2 for D (5 bases). The CDR3 consists of 11 residues. V shed 7 bases and J shed 6 bases, with 8 bases lying between them. The CDR3 is CASTPGDTQYF. The CDR3 region has the DNA TGTGCCAGCACCCCGGGGGATACGCAGTATTTT.

This clonotype was seen many times. The V gene is TRBV2, the J gene TRBJ2-1, with 9 bases fitting TRBD1. Unmatched junction bases numbered 10, after V lost 7 bases and J lost 0 bases. CDR1 and CDR2 (germline): SNHLY, FYNNEI. The CDR3 is made up of 17 amino acids. In DNA form, the CDR3 reads TGTGCCAGCACAAGACTGGACAGGGGAAGCTCCTACAATGAGCAGTTCTTC. This translates into CASTRLDRGSSYNEQFF.

The CDR3 spells CATSDSGRVDTGELFF. The CDR3 DNA is TGTGCCACCAGTGACTCAGGCAGGGTTGATACCGGGGAGCTGTTTTTT. The V call is TRBV24-1, the J call TRBJ2-2; D perhaps matches TRBD1 (5 bases). V dropped 4 bases and J dropped 5 bases, with 16 bases sitting between them. Germline lookup yields CDR1 KGHDR and CDR2 SFDVKD. The CDR3 spans 16 residues.

Only a few counts were recorded for this clonotype. The chain carries TRBV12-3 or TRBV12-4 and TRBJ1-5, with 9 positions matching TRBD1. J lost 2 bases, V lost 6 bases, and 8 bases had no gene match. This CDR3 comprises 16 residues. CDR3 sequence reads: CASRPQGAQGNQPQHF. CDR3 DNA: TGTGCCAGCAGACCACAGGGGGCGCAGGGCAATCAGCCCCAGCATTTT.

This clonotype was detected ten times or more. V gene TRBV4-3 combines with J gene TRBJ2-6; D gene ambiguous. This CDR3 is built from 18 residues. The germline V gene has CDR1 LGHNA and CDR2 YSLEER. V was shortened by 4 bases and J by 0 bases, with 16 bases between the two germline ends. CDR3 amino acids: CASSRENTRSSGANVLTF. In DNA form, the CDR3 reads TGCGCCAGCAGCCGCGAGAACACTCGAAGCTCTGGGGCCAACGTCCTGACTTTC.

The V and J genes are TRBV6-5 and TRBJ1-4; D gene unclear. Trimming shortened V by 6 bases and J by 12 bases, and 20 bases separated the two germline ends. The germline CDR1 and CDR2 sequences are MNHEY and SVGAGI. The CDR3 is 14 amino acids. The CDR3 DNA sequence: TGTGCCAGCAGGAGAACGTGGGGTCGCGCCGAACTGTTTTTT. Protein: CASRRTWGRAELFF.

This CDR3 is CASSLAQGSEAFF. The CDR3 DNA reads TGTGCCAGCAGCTTAGCTCAGGGGTCTGAAGCTTTCTTT. This sequence joins TRBV11-2 and TRBJ1-1; perhaps TRBD1 as D (6 bases). The V and J ends lost 1 base and 6 bases respectively, with 9 bases between them. The CDR3 has 13 residues. Germline assignment: CDR1 SGHAT and CDR2 FQNNGV.

This clonotype was recorded a few times. The chain couples TRBV4-2 to TRBJ2-7, with 8 bases identical to TRBD1. The trim removed 0 bases at V and 6 bases at J, leaving 4 bases unmatched. The germline V gene has CDR1 LGHNA and CDR2 YNFKEQ. The CDR3 is made up of 14 amino acids. The DNA for the CDR3 is TGTGCCAGCAGCCAAGAAGGACAGGGCCGCGAGCAGTACTTC. Amino acids: CASSQEGQGREQYF.

The chain combines TRBV6-5 with TRBJ1-2; D unresolved. The V gene lost 0 bases and the J gene lost 0 bases, with 20 bases spanning the gap. Looked up from germline, CDR1 is MNHEY and CDR2 is SVGAGI. The length of the CDR3 is 19 residues. The DNA for the CDR3 is TGTGCCAGCAGTTACTCCGACGGATCCAGAGCTTTAGCTAACTATGGCTACACCTTC. Amino acids: CASSYSDGSRALANYGYTF.

This clonotype was seen more than once but under ten times. CDR3 sequence: CASSEEAGEGTEAFF. CDR3 in DNA: TGTGCCAGCAGTGAAGAGGCAGGGGAAGGCACTGAAGCTTTCTTT. J is TRBJ1-1 and V is TRBV6-1, with TRBD1 as a possible D gene (6 bases). Germline V lookup: CDR1 MNHNS, CDR2 SASEGT. The CDR3 has 15 residues. Trimming removed 1 base at V and 4 bases at J, with 13 bases between.

The genes are TRBV6-5 and TRBJ1-3, with a possible D match to TRBD1 (5 bases). This CDR3 has 17 amino acids. Trimming took off 7 bases at V and 0 bases at J, with 19 bases between the two ends. Germline CDR1 is MNHEY and CDR2 is SVGAGI. CDR3 sequence reads: CASTPRAPGASGNTIYF. CDR3 DNA sequence: TGTGCCAGCACACCCAGGGCCCCGGGAGCCTCTGGAAACACCATATATTTT.

CDR3 nucleotide sequence: TGTGCCAGCAGTTACGGCGGATACTATGGCTACACCTTC. Its translation is CASSYGGYYGYTF. This chain uses TRBV6-5 with TRBJ1-2; D gene unclear. The V gene's germline CDR1 is MNHEY and CDR2 SVGAGI. Deletions cut 2 bases from V and 3 bases from J, with 7 bases between. The CDR3 contains 13 residues.

This clonotype was recorded a few times. V is TRBV25-1 and J is TRBJ1-1; TRBD1 matches 8 bases. The CDR3 sequence is 15 residues long. Germline V gene data show CDR1 as MGHDK and CDR2 as SYGVNS. V shed 3 bases, J shed 9 bases, and the junction held 12 bases outside the gene matches. CDR3 sequence (DNA): TGTGCCAGCAGTGAGAGCGGGACAGGAGGATTTCAAGCTTTCTTT. It translates to CASSESGTGGFQAFF. Looking up the rest from reference TRBV25-1 and TRBJ1-1 gives the full variable domain: EADIYQTPRYLVIGTGKKITLECSQTMGHDKMYWYQQDPGMELHLIHYSYGVNSTEKGDLSSESTVSRIRTEHFPLTLESARPSHTSQYLCASSESGTGGFQAFFGQGTRLTVV.

This clonotype was observed many times. This chain joins TRBV20-1 and TRBJ2-4, with a possible D match to TRBD1 (7 bases). Germline V CDR1 and CDR2: DFQATT, SNEGSKA (reference sequence). V was clipped by 0 bases and J by 1 base, with 13 bases between them. This CDR3 spans 16 amino acids. CDR3 DNA sequence: TGCAGTGCTAGAGATACAGGGGCGGGGGCCAAAAACATTCAGTACTTC. Amino acid sequence: CSARDTGAGAKNIQYF.

This clonotype was counted a few times. V is TRBV20-1 and J is TRBJ1-6; unclear D gene. Germline values: CDR1 DFQATT, CDR2 SNEGSKA (reference sequence). Trimming removed 3 bases from V and 0 bases from J, with 12 bases in between. The CDR3 is made up of 16 amino acids. The CDR3: CSASGQTSSYNSPLHF. In DNA form, the CDR3 reads TGCAGTGCTAGTGGTCAGACGAGCTCCTATAATTCACCCCTCCACTTT.

The V and J genes are TRBV4-2 and TRBJ2-3; TRBD2 matches at 10 bases. Trimming at V came to 2 bases and at J to 0 bases, leaving 11 bases not matched to a gene. The germline V gene has CDR1 LGHNA and CDR2 YNFKEQ. This CDR3 comprises 19 residues. The CDR3 region is CASSQQSRGSGGSTDTQYF. For the CDR3, the DNA is TGTGCCAGCAGCCAACAATCTCGGGGTAGCGGGGGGAGCACAGATACGCAGTATTTT.

This clonotype showed up just a few times. CDR3 DNA: TGTGCCAGCTCACCAGCCACTTCGTACACTGAAGCTTTCTTT. This translates into CASSPATSYTEAFF. V usage is TRBV18 and J usage is TRBJ1-1; D is uncertain. Germline V gene data show CDR1 as KGHSH and CDR2 as LQKENI. V gave up 2 bases and J gave up 3 bases, with 10 bases separating them. CDR3 length equals 14 residues. The variable domain in full, completed from reference TRBV18 and TRBJ1-1, reads NAGVMQNPRHLVRRRGQEARLRCSPMKGHSHVYWYRQLPEEGLKFMVYLQKENIIDESGMPKERFSAEFPKEGPSILRIQQVVRGDSAAYFCASSPATSYTEAFFGQGTRLTVV.